The following is a T cell receptor beta chain sequence with its context. This entry comes from a study of shared clonotypes between healthy human individuals. Germline lookup yields CDR1 SGHAT and CDR2 FQNNGV. The CDR3 covers 16 residues. The V and J ends lost 1 base and 0 bases respectively, with 12 bases between them. The assay was immunoSEQ multiplex PCR, and TCRdb's table has in-frame clones only and misses some. This sample has 1.4 million or so clones, with around 98.5% found just once. The rearrangement joins TRBV11-2 to TRBJ1-1; D ambiguous. The TCR sequence derives from a man between 25 and 39 years old in good health. The sample taken for sequencing was naive CD4+ T cells sorted from blood. The subset denotes: CD45RA+ positively selected. The CDR3 nucleotides read TGTGCCAGCAGCTTAGGGCCTCGCTTAATGAACACTGAAGCTTTCTTT. This codes for CASSLGPRLMNTEAFF. The variable domain in full, with the rest retrieved from reference TRBV11-2 and TRBJ1-1, is EAGVAQSPRYKIIEKRQSVAFWCNPISGHATLYWYQQILGQGPKLLIQFQNNGVVDDSQLPKDRFSAERLKGVDSTLKIQPAKLEDSAVYLCASSLGPRLMNTEAFFGQGTRLTVV.